These T cell receptor beta chains were read from a single sample in a study of CD8 T cells in ankylosing spondylitis. TCRdb called the 5' RACE reads again in MiXCR, with one record for every CDR3 protein. In the table there are approximately 260,000 distinct CDR3 sequences, about a sixth of which are singletons. Sequencing was carried out using blood, either unsorted or a sorted T cell fraction (not recorded which). Receptor source: a male donor with ankylosing spondylitis or in good health (not recorded which). CDR3s leave out the opening cysteine and the closing phenylalanine or tryptophan.

j_gene | v_gene | CDR3aa
TRBJ2-5 | TRBV4-1 | ASSPGATNWETQY
TRBJ2-1 | TRBV10-2 | ASSEGTSRYNEQF
TRBJ1-2 | TRBV12-3/TRBV12-4 | ASSLGTGEGYT
TRBJ2-1 | TRBV20-1 | SASLQVLPDNEQF
TRBJ2-3 | TRBV3-1 | ASSQEQSTDTQY
TRBJ2-1 | TRBV5-6 | ASTWRASENYNEQF
TRBJ2-7 | TRBV2 | AGGTGVIYEQY
TRBJ2-7 | TRBV29-1 | SGSAGGAYEQY
TRBJ2-2 | TRBV7-2 | ASSLVRDGELF
TRBJ2-1 | TRBV12-3/TRBV12-4 | ASSLTGLSNEQF